Each of the 5 T cell receptor beta chains below was sequenced from the same sample in a study of response to subunit inactivated influenza vaccine. Each CDR3 protein gets one entry after TCRdb re-called the RT-PCR reads with MiXCR. The sample includes fewer than 800,000 distinct CDR3 sequences, 15% to 18% of them seen just once. Material: PBMCs from blood, obtained roughly 13 days after vaccination. These receptors were collected from a man aged 45 to 65 who received an inactivated influenza vaccine.

In its sample, this clonotype was seen many times. CDR3 loop: CSVGVWTEAFF. The CDR3, as DNA: TGCAGCGTTGGAGTTTGGACTGAAGCTTTCTTT. V gene TRBV29-1 combines with J gene TRBJ1-1; D remains ambiguous. Germline CDR1 and CDR2: SQVTM and ANQGSEA. The ends were cut back, 4 bases at V and 5 bases at J, with 8 bases in the middle. The CDR3 is 11 residues long.

For this clonotype: Relative to the germline gene, one junction end is altered; a read error may explain this. The V call is TRBV6-5, the J call TRBJ2-7; D may be TRBD1 (6 bases). Looked up from germline, CDR1 is MNHEY and CDR2 is SVGAGI. The CDR3 consists of 12 residues. Written as DNA, the CDR3 is TGTGCCAGCAGTCCCGCAGGGGCCCTCCCCCACTTC. Protein: CASSPAGALPHF.

This clonotype was counted ten times or more. The chain uses TRBV18 and TRBJ2-3; D is undetermined. Trimming shortened V by 3 bases and J by 7 bases, and 11 bases separated the two germline ends. Germline V CDR1 and CDR2: KGHSH, LQKENI. CDR3 length equals 13 residues. The CDR3 region has the DNA TGTGCCAGCTCACCGGATAAGAGAAATACGCAGTATTTT. Its protein is CASSPDKRNTQYF.

The genes are TRBV7-2 and TRBJ1-6; D not certain. V dropped 5 bases and J dropped 8 bases, with 10 bases sitting between them. This CDR3 has 13 residues. CDR1 and CDR2 (germline): SGHTA, FQGNSA. Here the CDR3 DNA reads TGTGCCAGCAGCCCCACTTTGGATTCACCCCTCCACTTT. Its translation is CASSPTLDSPLHF.

This rearrangement joins TRBV5-5 to TRBJ2-2; 12 bases fit TRBD1. The germline V gene has CDR1 SGHKS and CDR2 YYEKEE (reference sequence). Trimming took 6 bases from V and 0 from J; bases not matched to a gene: 6. The CDR3 has 17 residues. CDR3 nucleotide sequence: TGTGCCAGCACCACGGGACAGGGGGCGGCGAACACCGGGGAGCTGTTTTTT. Translating gives CASTTGQGAANTGELFF. Full variable domain (missing parts from reference TRBV5-5 and TRBJ2-2): DAGVTQSPTHLIKTRGQQVTLRCSPISGHKSVSWYQQVLGQGPQFIFQYYEKEERGRGNFPDRFSARQFPNYSSELNVNALLLGDSALYLCASTTGQGAANTGELFFGEGSRLTVL.